Below are 27 T cell receptor beta chains sequenced from a single sample in a study of T cell repertoires in cytomegalovirus infection. These TCRs are of unknown antigen specificity. TCRdb re-called the reads through MiXCR, storing one row per CDR3 protein. Of under 450,000 distinct CDR3 sequences listed, about a third are singletons. Here the sequenced sample was cultured PBMCs, taken from culture after CMV antigen stimulation. These receptors were taken from a human donor in good health (CMV status not recorded). Some clones in this sample may be carry-over from other donors' samples.

This rearrangement joins TRBV5-1 to TRBJ1-1; TRBD1 is a possible D gene (6 bases). V lost 6 bases, J lost 1 base, and 16 bases lay in between. This CDR3 has 15 residues. Germline CDR1 SGHRS, CDR2 YFSETQ. The CDR3 loop is CASTHVPQGNTEAFF. Written as DNA, the CDR3 is TGCGCCAGCACCCACGTACCACAGGGGAACACTGAAGCTTTCTTT.

This clonotype showed up just a few times. The chain recombines TRBV6-2 or TRBV6-3 with TRBJ2-1; 7 bases fit TRBD2. The CDR3 totals 14 residues. Germline CDR1 is MNHEY and CDR2 is SVGEGT. J lost 4 bases, V lost 3 bases, and 3 bases had no gene match. CDR3 DNA sequence: TGTGCCAGCAGTTATCGAGCGGGGTACAATGAGCAGTTCTTC. Its translation is CASSYRAGYNEQFF.

This clonotype was picked up one time. This chain joins TRBV6-1 and TRBJ2-3, with 7 bases that match TRBD2. CDR1 and CDR2 (germline): MNHNS, SASEGT. This CDR3 comprises 15 residues. J lost 0 bases, V lost 3 bases, and 3 bases had no gene match. CDR3 DNA sequence: TGTGCCAGCAGTGACAGCGGGACTAGCACAGATACGCAGTATTTT. Translating gives CASSDSGTSTDTQYF.

The chain recombines TRBV12-3 or TRBV12-4 with TRBJ2-1; D possibly corresponds to TRBD2 (6 bases). This CDR3 is 15 amino acids long. Between the trimmed V and J ends, which lost 6 bases and 8 bases, there was a span of 20 bases. DNA of the CDR3: TGTGCCAGCAGCATGCACGGACTAAGGTCCCATGAGCAGTTCTTC. Residues: CASSMHGLRSHEQFF.

This clonotype was detected ten times or more. The rearrangement links TRBV7-2 to TRBJ1-1, with 7 bases lining up with TRBD1. J was trimmed by 1 base and V by 5 bases; bases with no gene match: 4. The CDR3 sequence is 14 residues long. CDR1 is SGHTA and CDR2 is FQGNSA in the germline V gene. The CDR3 DNA sequence: TGTGCCAGCAGCACCCGACAGGGGAACACTGAAGCTTTCTTT. Its translation: CASSTRQGNTEAFF.

The chain joins TRBV6-6 to TRBJ2-5; 7 bases align to TRBD2. This CDR3 region has 15 residues. With 8 bases clipped from V and 7 bases from J, the junction kept 16 bases outside the gene matches. From germline, CDR1 is MNHNY and CDR2 SVGAGI (reference sequence). The CDR3 loop is CASLKGSGASRTQYF. In DNA, the CDR3 is TGTGCCAGCTTAAAGGGGAGCGGGGCGTCCCGGACCCAGTACTTC.

This clonotype was counted at least ten times. The J gene is TRBJ2-1, the V gene TRBV7-2; D tentatively reads TRBD1 or TRBD2 (5 bases each). Trimming stripped 5 bases from V and 1 base from J, with 27 bases between. CDR1 and CDR2 from the germline V gene are SGHTA and FQGNSA. The CDR3 is made up of 20 amino acids. The CDR3 DNA reads TGTGCCAGCAGCGCCCCGAGACAGCGGTCACAACCCAGTTCCTACAATGAGCAGTTCTTC. Protein sequence: CASSAPRQRSQPSSYNEQFF.

This clonotype was picked up many times. The chain employs TRBV7-9 and TRBJ1-5, with D uncertain. V was clipped by 3 bases and J by 1 base, with 1 base between them. The CDR3 loop spans 12 amino acids. Germline V gives CDR1 SEHNR, CDR2 FQNEAQ (reference sequence). As DNA, the CDR3 is TGTGCCAGCAGCTTGAGCAATCAGCCCCAGCATTTT. It is translated as CASSLSNQPQHF.

The rearrangement links TRBV20-1 to TRBJ2-5; possible D gene TRBD2, 5 bases. Trimming pared 7 bases from V and 5 bases from J, leaving 20 bases between. This CDR3 contains 14 residues. The V gene's germline CDR1 is DFQATT and CDR2 SNEGSKA (reference sequence). The CDR3, as DNA: TGCAGTGGCGACGGGGTACCCAGTGGGGAGACCCAGTACTTC. It encodes CSGDGVPSGETQYF.

This clonotype was found a few times. V usage is TRBV19 and J usage is TRBJ2-1; 12 bases fit TRBD2. This CDR3 region has 18 residues. The V segment lost 5 bases and the J segment 0 bases; nucleotides outside the gene matches: 8. Germline-derived CDR1 and CDR2 are LNHDA and SQIVND (reference sequence). The CDR3 nucleotides read TGTGCCAGTAGTCCCAACGGACTAGCGGGGATCTCCTACAATGAGCAGTTCTTC. This codes for CASSPNGLAGISYNEQFF.

This clonotype was observed a few times. V usage is TRBV7-8 and J usage is TRBJ2-2; D gene unclear. CDR3 length equals 16 residues. Germline V gene lookup returns CDR1 SGHVS and CDR2 FQNEAQ. V was cut by 2 bases and J by 0 bases, with 10 bases left in between. The CDR3 DNA reads as TGTGCCAGCAGCTTATTCTCAGGAACGAACACCGGGGAGCTGTTTTTT. Protein sequence: CASSLFSGTNTGELFF. Variable domain in full (rest from reference TRBV7-8 and TRBJ2-2): GAGVSQSPRYKVAKRGQDVALRCDPISGHVSLFWYQQALGQGPEFLTYFQNEAQLDKSGLPSDRFFAERPEGSVSTLKIQRTQQEDSAVYLCASSLFSGTNTGELFFGEGSRLTVL.

The V and J genes are TRBV20-1 and TRBJ2-3; possibly TRBD1 or TRBD2 for D (5 bases each). Trimming took 5 bases from V and 2 from J, leaving 20 bases between them. Germline V CDR1 and CDR2: DFQATT, SNEGSKA (reference sequence). The CDR3 length is 16 residues. CDR3 bases: TGCAGTGCTCTCCGGGACCTACTTTTATCCACAGATACGCAGTATTTT. Translating it yields CSALRDLLLSTDTQYF.

V usage is TRBV28 and J usage is TRBJ2-7; D unresolved. CDR1 is MDHEN, CDR2 SYDVKM, per germline. V lost 6 bases, J lost 6 bases, and 15 bases lay in between. The CDR3 is 13 residues long. CDR3 sequence reads: CASRNHAPSEQYF. In DNA, the CDR3 is TGTGCCAGCAGAAATCACGCCCCGTCCGAGCAGTACTTC.

This clonotype was observed a few times. This chain links TRBV6-2 or TRBV6-3 with TRBJ2-4; no clear D. Per germline, CDR1 MNHEY and CDR2 SVGEGT. Trimming left V 7 bases short and J 0 bases short, with 13 bases between. The CDR3 is 15 residues long. The CDR3 protein is CASTRTGLAKNIQYF. The CDR3 coding sequence is TGTGCCAGCACCAGGACCGGATTAGCCAAAAACATTCAGTACTTC.

This clonotype was detected many times. Here the CDR3 reads CASSRSGKDEQFF. The DNA of the CDR3 is TGTGCCAGCAGCCGATCAGGGAAGGATGAGCAGTTCTTC. This rearrangement joins TRBV7-2 to TRBJ2-1; a possible D gene is TRBD1 (5 bases). Germline CDR1 and CDR2: SGHTA and FQGNSA. This CDR3 is built from 13 residues. V was shortened by 5 bases and J by 8 bases, with 13 bases between the two germline ends.

The sample holds one count of this clonotype. The chain is built from TRBV7-9 and TRBJ2-2; D perhaps matches TRBD2 (5 bases). CDR3 length: 14 residues. The V gene's germline CDR1 is SEHNR and CDR2 FQNEAQ (reference sequence). The V end was cut by 3 bases, the J end by 4 bases, with 9 bases between. The chain's CDR3 is CASSFGTSTGELFF. In DNA form, the CDR3 reads TGTGCCAGCAGCTTCGGTACTAGCACCGGGGAGCTGTTTTTT. Full variable domain (outside the CDR3, taken from reference TRBV7-9 and TRBJ2-2): DTGVSQNPRHKITKRGQNVTFRCDPISEHNRLYWYRQTLGQGPEFLTYFQNEAQLEKSRLLSDRFSAERPKGSFSTLEIQRTEQGDSAMYLCASSFGTSTGELFFGEGSRLTVL.

This clonotype was seen a few times. The chain uses TRBV23-1 and TRBJ1-1, with unresolved D. TRBV23-1 is noted as an ORF with a role that remains uncertain. Trimming left V 0 bases short and J 6 bases short, with 11 bases between. This CDR3 contains 14 residues. CDR3 coding DNA: TGCGCCAGCAGTCAATCATCGGGTCTCGCTGAAGCTTTCTTT. It codes for CASSQSSGLAEAFF.

This clonotype was recorded at least ten times. V and J are TRBV7-2 and TRBJ1-2, with D perhaps TRBD1 (5 bases). Germline V gives CDR1 SGHTA, CDR2 FQGNSA. With 1 base removed from V and 5 bases from J, the gap between germline ends came to 20 bases. This CDR3 has 17 residues. As DNA, the CDR3 is TGTGCCAGCAGCTTAGATAGGACGGGTGGGCAGGGATATGGCTACACCTTC. Protein: CASSLDRTGGQGYGYTF.

This clonotype showed up just a few times. The V call is TRBV7-2, the J call TRBJ1-4, with D tentatively TRBD1 (5 bases). Deletions cut 5 bases from V and 8 bases from J, with 15 bases between. Germline CDR1 reads SGHTA; CDR2 reads FQGNSA. The CDR3 spans 14 residues. The DNA of the CDR3 is TGTGCCAGCAGCCGGGGGGGAGTTGGGGAAAAACTGTTTTTT. Translating it yields CASSRGGVGEKLFF.

As DNA, the CDR3 is TGTGCCAGCTCACCTATGGGGCGCAATAGCAATCAGCCCCAGCATTTT. Protein product: CASSPMGRNSNQPQHF. This rearrangement joins TRBV18 to TRBJ1-5; a weak D match, TRBD1 (5 bases). V was pared by 3 bases and J by 0 bases, with 12 bases between. This CDR3 is built from 16 residues. Germline lookup yields CDR1 KGHSH and CDR2 LQKENI.

This clonotype was seen a few times. The chain recombines TRBV7-8 with TRBJ2-6; D is undetermined. Trimming cost V 5 bases and J 0 bases, with 14 bases left between them. Germline-derived CDR1 and CDR2 are SGHVS and FQNEAQ. The CDR3 runs 17 residues. The CDR3: CASSPQSVISGANVLTF. The CDR3 nucleotides are TGTGCCAGCAGCCCGCAGTCCGTTATCTCTGGGGCCAACGTCCTGACTTTC.

This clonotype was counted a few times. The genes are TRBV7-2 and TRBJ2-5, with TRBD1 matching over 8 bases. The CDR3 is made up of 16 amino acids. CDR1 is SGHTA and CDR2 is FQGNSA in the germline V gene. After removal of 0 bases from V and 5 bases from J, the junction contained 8 bases not matched to a gene. The CDR3, as DNA: TGTGCCAGCAGCTTAGCTCCCGGACAGGGCCGCGAGACCCAGTACTTC. As protein: CASSLAPGQGRETQYF.

The V call is TRBV6-2 or TRBV6-3, the J call TRBJ2-7; 7 bases are shared with TRBD1. The germline V gene has CDR1 MNHEY and CDR2 SVGEGT. This CDR3 has 17 amino acids. V lost 0 bases to trimming and J lost 4 bases; unmatched junction nucleotides: 12. The CDR3 reads CASSYSYRWQGDYEQYF. The CDR3 DNA sequence: TGTGCCAGCAGTTACTCCTACCGGTGGCAGGGGGATTACGAGCAGTACTTC.

This clonotype was recorded many times. This sequence joins TRBV7-2 and TRBJ2-1; 8 nucleotides match TRBD2. Trimming removed 2 bases from V and 8 bases from J; junction bases left unmatched: 8. Germline loops: CDR1 SGHTA, CDR2 FQGNSA. CDR3 length: 15 amino acids. This CDR3 reads CASSLKSGLVDEQFF. In DNA, the CDR3 is TGTGCCAGCAGCTTAAAGTCGGGACTAGTGGATGAGCAGTTCTTC.

This clonotype was recorded a few times. This chain links TRBV12-3 or TRBV12-4 with TRBJ2-1, with D perhaps TRBD1 or TRBD2 (6 bases each). CDR3 size: 14 residues. Trimming pared 4 bases from V and 9 bases from J, leaving 16 bases between. The chain's CDR3 is CASSSNLKGGEQFF. CDR3 DNA sequence: TGTGCCAGCAGTTCCAACCTCAAGGGGGGTGAGCAGTTCTTC.

The chain uses TRBV27 and TRBJ1-5; tentatively, D is TRBD1 (5 bases). V was cut by 1 base and J by 0 bases, with 16 bases left in between. Germline CDR1 and CDR2: MNHEY and SMNVEV (reference sequence). The CDR3 contains 18 residues. CDR3: CASSLYGGYGHSNQPQHF. CDR3 nucleotides: TGTGCCAGCAGTTTATACGGGGGGTATGGTCATAGCAATCAGCCCCAGCATTTT.

CDR3 sequence (DNA): TGTGCCAGCAGCTTAGTGGGGGGGACCGGGGAGACCCAGTACTTC. This encodes CASSLVGGTGETQYF. The chain is built from TRBV7-9 and TRBJ2-5, with 7 bases identical to TRBD2. V lost 1 base to trimming and J lost 5 bases; unmatched junction nucleotides: 7. The germline CDR1 and CDR2 sequences are SEHNR and FQNEAQ (reference sequence). The CDR3 covers 15 residues.